Below, one TCR beta chain is given with its context. Its antigen is unidentified. Here immunoSEQ multiplex PCR was the method, and the copy in TCRdb shows in-frame clones only, minus some. The repertoire holds fewer than 120,000 clones, with around 90% as singletons. Germline V lookup: CDR1 KGHDR, CDR2 SFDVKD. V shed 4 bases, J shed 4 bases, and the junction held 9 bases outside the gene matches. CDR3 length: 17 amino acids. This record belongs to a study of T cell responses to AZD1222 COVID-19 vaccine. Study overall: Second doses at about 4 or about 12 weeks were pooled. Overall study findings and caveats: At baseline, seropositivity was found in only a handful of AZD1222 recipients. All repertoire sampling was performed exclusively after the peak T cell response. Donors skewed white British and female; clonal diversity was possibly underestimated.

This sample comprised peripheral blood, obtained on day 0 of AZD1222 vaccination. This clonotype originated in an adult in good health. V usage is TRBV24-1 and J usage is TRBJ2-1; 10 nucleotides line up with TRBD1. The CDR3 loop reads CATSDLTPGQGYNEQFF. The CDR3 DNA reads as TGTGCCACCAGTGACCTCACCCCGGGACAGGGGTACAATGAGCAGTTCTTC.